This section outlines one T cell receptor beta chain sequence together with its context. Its antigen is currently unknown. Mismatch with germline at one junction end may stem from a read error. The use of a sample-barcoded 5' primer and a J-beta primer mix characterized a second PCR of 7 to 11 cycles. From each sample, at least 2.5 million paired-end reads containing CDR3 were obtained. MiXCR was run by TCRdb on the 5' RACE reads, yielding one entry per CDR3 protein. This sample has about 1.8 million distinct CDR3 sequences, with less than 50% found just once. These data belong to a study of blood T cells in healthy people across ages. General study results and limits: Diversity figures based on one million T cells were deemed too low.

This CDR3 has 15 residues. CDR1 and CDR2 from the germline V gene are MDHEN and SYDVKM. The specimen sequenced was blood. The TCR originated in a woman aged 40 to 55 in good health. This rearrangement joins TRBV28 to TRBJ2-1; 9 positions match TRBD1. The DNA for the CDR3 is TGTGCCAGCAGGGCCGCCGGGACAGGGTACAATGAGCGGTTCTTC. It specifies CASRAAGTGYNERFF.